This T cell receptor beta chain was captured by sequencing in a study of T cell responses to AZD1222 COVID-19 vaccine (dated by TCRdb to about 2021). Broadly, across the study: AZD1222 recipients with second doses at about 4 weeks or about 12 weeks were pooled, because spike-specific TCR depth and breadth did not differ between schedules. A total of 233 trial participants underwent TCR sequencing, of whom 207 had received two doses of AZD1222 and about 25 had received two doses of the MenACWY control vaccine. Trial participants were enrolled by age into 18-55, 56-69 and 70-plus year subgroups, with 148, 28 and 57 TCR-sequenced participants respectively.

This sample's time point label indicates: baseline before first vaccination. Vaccinee samples came from UK trials COV001 and COV002, including a single-blind randomized controlled phase 2/3 trial of AZD1222 (ChAdOx1 nCoV-19) in healthy adults. For TCRbeta chain sequencing, PBMC samples from trial participants were taken at day 0 and at day 28 after the second dose. As to this clone: No cognate antigen has been identified for it. No base qualities exist here, and no much larger clone lies one base off it.

The CDR3 regions of human TCRbeta chains were analyzed by immunosequencing. The authors' pipeline ran thus. TCRs in the repertoires were compared against a reference library of SARS-CoV-2-specific TCRs that had been generated with the MIRA antigen-specificity platform. Breadth was defined as the fraction of unique TCRs that were SARS-CoV-2-associated. Depth was defined as the fraction of total T cells that were SARS-CoV-2-associated. Each spike-specific TCR was assigned to its reactive spike region and to a CD4 or CD8 class using the MIRA data. Log10-transformed breadth and depth values were compared by one-way ANOVA with Sidak's multiple comparisons tests. TCRdb carries this immuneACCESS record with in-frame sequences only. Its versions omit some clonotypes, under half of them owing to an unresolved V gene in the studies checked, with the rest unexplained. The DNA gave D and trimming, while V, J and clone size come from that table. The table for this sample lists approximately 100,000 clones; roughly 84% of them were counted only once. The ten largest clones capture approximately 15% of the sample.

From a lookup of the germline V gene, CDR1 and CDR2 are SGHRS and YFSETQ. The CDR3, cysteine through phenylalanine, is 14 amino acids long. CDR3 DNA is the only sequence kept; it has 42 bases, read in frame from the first base. V drops 4 bases and J drops 5 bases, leaving 16 bases in between. The paper as a whole reports these results and caveats: No day 14 peak-response samples were available, so repertoires were characterized only after the peak T cell response. Conclusions about previously exposed vaccinees were limited because only six AZD1222 recipients were SARS-CoV-2 seropositive at baseline. Participants were mostly white British and included more females than males, and it was suggested by the authors that clonal diversity may have been underestimated. After two AZD1222 doses, both the breadth and the depth of spike-specific TCRs were significantly higher than at day 0 and than in MenACWY recipients. The 56-69-year group was small, and its depth increase did not reach significance, likely because of low power. Vaccine-associated CD4 TCRs spanned the whole spike protein, with dominant responses in regions 160-218 and 743-854. Reportedly, close to half of the unique spike-specific TCRs recognized epitopes lying outside the regions that are mutated in the B.1.351 and B.1.1.7 variants.

The clonotype was recovered from an adult in good health. The sample here was peripheral blood, taken on day 0 of AZD1222 vaccination. Recombination linked TRBV5-1 to TRBJ2-7, with a tentative D gene TRBD2 over 6 matching bases. CDR3 sequence: CASSPGGWGNEQYF. The DNA sequence is TGCGCCAGCAGCCCCGGAGGGTGGGGCAACGAGCAGTACTTC.